The rows below give T cell receptor beta chains drawn from one sample of a study of T cells in Graves' hyperthyroidism and ophthalmopathy. Using its own MiXCR run on the multiplex PCR reads, TCRdb lists one record per CDR3 protein. The repertoire holds roughly 580,000 distinct CDR3 sequences, 35% to 55% seen once, with roughly 8.2% in the top ten. Sequencing was performed on peripheral blood or thyroid tissue (not recorded which). The receptors come from a woman younger than 30 with Graves' hyperthyroidism. The conserved cysteine and the conserved F or W are not part of the CDR3 here.

TRBV20-1 11 SAETGRDTEAF
TRBV7-9 13 ASSYPGQGSDEQY
TRBV15 12 ATSRDLAGRTQY
TRBV13 13 ASSLNPASQETQY
TRBV29-1 10 SVGADNYGYT
TRBV6-4 11 ASRRQVTETQY
TRBV15 15 ATSRDQATSGTYEQY
TRBV7-6 22 ASSLLDYCYPGLAGPPRLYEQY
TRBV12-3/TRBV12-4 13 ASSSRQGGDTEAF
TRBV7-2 13 ASSPTQGQGETQY
TRBV20-1 16 SARDPRTGRSYNSPLH
TRBV2 14 ASSGDPGQGGEKLF
TRBV5-1 13 ASSWFAGGSYEQN
TRBV2 12 ASSLSGSSDEQY
TRBV7-3 11 ASSLIAGYEQY
TRBV10-3 13 ASSGGGGFITEAF